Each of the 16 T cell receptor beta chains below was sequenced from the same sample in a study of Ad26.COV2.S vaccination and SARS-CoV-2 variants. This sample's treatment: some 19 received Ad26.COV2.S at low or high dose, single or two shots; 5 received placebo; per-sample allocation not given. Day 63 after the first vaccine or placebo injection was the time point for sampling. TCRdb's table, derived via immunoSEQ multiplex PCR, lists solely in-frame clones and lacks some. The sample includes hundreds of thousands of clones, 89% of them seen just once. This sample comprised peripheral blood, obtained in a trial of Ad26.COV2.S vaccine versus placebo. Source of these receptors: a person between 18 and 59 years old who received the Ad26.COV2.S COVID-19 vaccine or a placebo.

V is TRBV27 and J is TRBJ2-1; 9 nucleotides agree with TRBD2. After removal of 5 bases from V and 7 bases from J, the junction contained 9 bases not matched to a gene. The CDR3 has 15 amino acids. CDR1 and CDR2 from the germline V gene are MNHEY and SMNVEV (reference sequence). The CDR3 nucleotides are TGTGCCAGCAGTCTTAGGGCGGGGGGGCATAATGAGCAGTTCTTC. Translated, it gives CASSLRAGGHNEQFF.

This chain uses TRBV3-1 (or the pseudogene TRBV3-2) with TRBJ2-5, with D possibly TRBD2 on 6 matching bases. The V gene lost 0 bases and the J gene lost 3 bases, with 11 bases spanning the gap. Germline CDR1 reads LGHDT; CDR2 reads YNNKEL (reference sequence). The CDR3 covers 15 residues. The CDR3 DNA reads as TGTGCCAGCAGCCAAGATCCCGGACTAAAAGAGACCCAGTACTTC. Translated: CASSQDPGLKETQYF.

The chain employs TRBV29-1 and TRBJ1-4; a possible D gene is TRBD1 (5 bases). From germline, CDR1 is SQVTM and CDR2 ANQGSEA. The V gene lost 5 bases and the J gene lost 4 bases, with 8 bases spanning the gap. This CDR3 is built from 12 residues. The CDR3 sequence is CSVRDLNEKLFF. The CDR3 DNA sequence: TGCAGCGTTCGGGACCTTAATGAAAAACTGTTTTTT.

This chain's CDR3 is CASSPRETYEQYF. CDR3 sequence (DNA): TGTGCCAGCAGCCCCCGGGAGACCTACGAGCAGTACTTC. The genes are TRBV2 and TRBJ2-7; TRBD2 is a possible D gene (6 bases). The CDR3 spans 13 residues. Germline assignment: CDR1 SNHLY and CDR2 FYNNEI. V was trimmed by 6 bases and J by 2 bases, leaving 11 bases between them.

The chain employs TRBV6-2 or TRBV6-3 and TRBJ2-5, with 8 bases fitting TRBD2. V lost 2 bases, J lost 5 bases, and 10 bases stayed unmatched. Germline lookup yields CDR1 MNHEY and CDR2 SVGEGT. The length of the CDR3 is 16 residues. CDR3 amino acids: CASSYDRAGGVETQYF. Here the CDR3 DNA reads TGTGCCAGCAGTTACGATCGCGCGGGGGGCGTGGAGACCCAGTACTTC.

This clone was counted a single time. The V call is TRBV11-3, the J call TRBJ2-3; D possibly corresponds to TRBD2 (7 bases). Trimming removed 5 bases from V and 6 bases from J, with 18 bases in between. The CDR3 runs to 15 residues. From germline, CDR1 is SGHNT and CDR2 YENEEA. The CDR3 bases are TGTGCCAGCAGCCAAGGGGGAGGGCCGCCTGATACGCAGTATTTT. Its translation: CASSQGGGPPDTQYF. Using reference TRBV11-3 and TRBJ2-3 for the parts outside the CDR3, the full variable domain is EAGVVQSPRYKIIEKKQPVAFWCNPISGHNTLYWYLQNLGQGPELLIRYENEEAVDDSQLPKDRFSAERLKGVDSTLKIQPAELGDSAVYLCASSQGGGPPDTQYFGPGTRLTVL.

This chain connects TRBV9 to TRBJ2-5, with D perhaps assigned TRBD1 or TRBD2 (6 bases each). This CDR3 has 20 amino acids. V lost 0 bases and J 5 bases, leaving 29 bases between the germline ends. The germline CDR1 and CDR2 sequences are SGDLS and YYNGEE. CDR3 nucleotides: TGTGCCAGCAGCGTAGGAGGGGGTTGGATATTGGAAAGGGAGGCTGAGACCCAGTACTTC. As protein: CASSVGGGWILEREAETQYF.

Written as DNA, the CDR3 is TGTGCCAGCATCCGGCGGGGGGTAGAGTATTTT. Translated, it gives CASIRRGVEYF. The gene calls are TRBV21-1 and TRBJ2-3; TRBD2, the table's D call, was not compared with the DNA. TRBV21-1 is a listed pseudogene. The CDR3 length is 11 residues.

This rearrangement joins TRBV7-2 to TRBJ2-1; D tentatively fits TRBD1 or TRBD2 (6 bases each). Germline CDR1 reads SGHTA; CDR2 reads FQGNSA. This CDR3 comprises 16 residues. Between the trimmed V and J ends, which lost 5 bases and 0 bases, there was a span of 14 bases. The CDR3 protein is CASSPGGGSSYNEQFF. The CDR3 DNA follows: TGTGCCAGCAGCCCCGGGGGCGGATCCTCCTACAATGAGCAGTTCTTC.

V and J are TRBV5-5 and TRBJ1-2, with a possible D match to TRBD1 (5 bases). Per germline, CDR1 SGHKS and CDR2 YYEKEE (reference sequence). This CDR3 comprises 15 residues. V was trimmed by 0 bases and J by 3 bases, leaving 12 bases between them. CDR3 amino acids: CASSLETDTYYGYTF. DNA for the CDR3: TGTGCCAGCAGCTTGGAAACGGACACCTACTATGGCTACACCTTC.

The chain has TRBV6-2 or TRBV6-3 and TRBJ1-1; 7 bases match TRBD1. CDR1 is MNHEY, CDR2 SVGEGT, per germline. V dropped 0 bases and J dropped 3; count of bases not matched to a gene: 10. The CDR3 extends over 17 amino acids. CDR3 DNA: TGTGCCAGCAGTTACTCGACAGGGCGGCAGGTATACACTGAAGCTTTCTTT. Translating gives CASSYSTGRQVYTEAFF.

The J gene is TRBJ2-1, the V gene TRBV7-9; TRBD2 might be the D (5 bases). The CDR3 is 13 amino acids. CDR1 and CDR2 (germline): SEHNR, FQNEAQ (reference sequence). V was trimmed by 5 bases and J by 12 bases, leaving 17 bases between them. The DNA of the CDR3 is TGTGCCAGCAGCCCACCCCCCGGGGATTGGCAGTTCTTC. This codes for CASSPPPGDWQFF.

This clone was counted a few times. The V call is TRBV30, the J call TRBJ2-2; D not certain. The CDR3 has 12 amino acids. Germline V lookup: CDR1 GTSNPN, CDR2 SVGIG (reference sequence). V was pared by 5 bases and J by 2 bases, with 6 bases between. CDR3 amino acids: CAWRPNTGELFF. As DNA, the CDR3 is TGTGCCTGGCGGCCAAACACCGGGGAGCTGTTTTTT. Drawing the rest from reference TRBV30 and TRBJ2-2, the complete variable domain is SQTIHQWPATLVQPVGSPLSLECTVEGTSNPNLYWYRQAAGRGLQLLFYSVGIGQISSEVPQNLSASRPQDRQFILSSKKLLLSDSGFYLCAWRPNTGELFFGEGSRLTVL.

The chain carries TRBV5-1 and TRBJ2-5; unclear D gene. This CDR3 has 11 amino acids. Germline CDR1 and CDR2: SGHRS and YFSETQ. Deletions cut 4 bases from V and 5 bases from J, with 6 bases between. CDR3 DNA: TGCGCCAGCAGCGAGGTGGAGACCCAGTACTTC. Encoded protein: CASSEVETQYF.

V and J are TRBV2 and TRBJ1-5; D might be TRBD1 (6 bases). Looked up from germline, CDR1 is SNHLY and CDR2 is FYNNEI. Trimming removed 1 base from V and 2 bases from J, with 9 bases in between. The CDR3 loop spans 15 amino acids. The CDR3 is CASSEEGVRNQPQHF. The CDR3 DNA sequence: TGTGCCAGCAGTGAAGAGGGGGTACGCAATCAGCCCCAGCATTTT.

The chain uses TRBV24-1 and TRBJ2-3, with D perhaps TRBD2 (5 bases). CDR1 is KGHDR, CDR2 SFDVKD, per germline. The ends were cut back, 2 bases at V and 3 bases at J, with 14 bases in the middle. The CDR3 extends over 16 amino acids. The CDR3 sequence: CATSDSRLAGTDTQYF. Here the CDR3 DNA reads TGTGCCACCAGTGATTCAAGGCTAGCCGGGACAGATACGCAGTATTTT.